This TCR beta chain was sequenced for a study of T-cell memory formation after mild COVID-19. Findings and caveats of the study: Cross-reactive memory seemingly joined, as some responding clones were found in pre-infection memory. SARS-CoV-2 specificity of second-wave clones peaking day 37 was unconfirmed. The CD4+ clones that contracted clustered mainly within CM and EM, and the CD8+ clones concentrated in EMRA.

This clonotype occurred once. Its antigen is not known. Trimming cost V 1 base and J 6 bases; bases outside gene matches: 4. Germline CDR1 and CDR2: MGHDK and SYGVNS. The CDR3 consists of 15 residues. TCR alpha and TCR beta cDNA libraries carrying sample barcodes and UMIs were produced by 5'RACE using constant-segment primers. A single record per CDR3 protein comes from TCRdb applying MiXCR to the 5' RACE reads. The table includes 190,000 or so distinct CDR3 sequences, around 30% detected once. This sequence originates from an adult woman who had mild COVID-19 (a few samples of this study predate the infection). Cell type and time point are not known. What was sequenced was PBMCs or a T cell subset sorted from them (not recorded which). The gene calls are TRBV25-1 and TRBJ2-7; 12 bases fit TRBD1. The CDR3 spells CASSEWGTGGGEQYF. The CDR3 region has the DNA TGTGCCAGCAGTGAATGGGGGACAGGGGGCGGCGAGCAGTACTTC.